These 6 T cell receptor beta chains share one sample of origin, sequenced in a study of CD8 T cells in Susac syndrome. Reverse transcription of about 0.45 to 1 ug RNA was performed with random hexamers. Via MiXCR, TCRdb re-called the immunoSEQ multiplex PCR reads, giving one row per CDR3 protein. The sample shows 45,000 or so distinct CDR3 sequences, over 85% of them seen only once. Sequencing was done on a sample of CD8+ T cells from PBMCs. These receptors were taken from a human donor in good health.

CDR3 sequence: CSVAGTGSYEQYF. CDR3 bases: TGCAGCGTTGCAGGGACAGGGTCCTACGAGCAGTACTTC. The chain carries TRBV29-1 and TRBJ2-7; TRBD1 agrees at 9 bases. The CDR3 spans 13 residues. CDR1 is SQVTM, CDR2 ANQGSEA, per germline. V gave up 4 bases and J gave up 1 base; unmatched junction bases: 2.

The gene calls are TRBV5-1 and TRBJ2-7; 9 positions agree with TRBD1. CDR3 size: 17 residues. V lost 0 bases, J lost 5 bases, and 12 bases stayed unmatched. Germline loops: CDR1 SGHRS, CDR2 YFSETQ. CDR3 amino acids: CASSLGPPGQGHNEQYF. In DNA form, the CDR3 reads TGCGCCAGCAGCTTGGGTCCTCCGGGACAGGGTCATAACGAGCAGTACTTC.

The rearrangement joins TRBV19 to TRBJ1-2; D perhaps matches TRBD1 (6 bases). Deletions cut 6 bases from V and 8 bases from J, with 22 bases between. CDR1 is LNHDA, CDR2 SQIVND, per germline (reference sequence). The CDR3 totals 15 residues. CDR3 sequence: CASRTRDNERDGYTF. In nucleotides, the CDR3 is TGTGCCAGTAGAACAAGGGACAATGAGAGAGACGGCTACACCTTC.

V is TRBV27 and J is TRBJ2-7; tentatively, D is TRBD1 (5 bases). The CDR3 spans 13 residues. The germline CDR1 and CDR2 sequences are MNHEY and SMNVEV (reference sequence). The germline V and J ends were trimmed by 2 bases and 5 bases, with 10 bases remaining between them. CDR3 loop: CASSLIGAHEQYF. CDR3 coding DNA: TGTGCCAGCAGTTTAATAGGGGCCCACGAGCAGTACTTC.

In this sample, this clonotype turned up once. The chain joins TRBV10-3 to TRBJ2-2; TRBD1 matches at 9 bases. CDR1 and CDR2 (germline): ENHRY, SYGVKD. This CDR3 is built from 14 residues. With 11 bases clipped from V and 4 bases from J, the junction kept 8 bases outside the gene matches. DNA of the CDR3: TGTGCCGTTGCTGGGACAGGGTCCACCGGGGAGCTGTTTTTT. Translated, it gives CAVAGTGSTGELFF.

The CDR3: CSAPTSGIQETQYF. CDR3 nucleotides: TGCAGTGCACCGACTAGCGGGATCCAAGAGACCCAGTACTTC. The chain has TRBV20-1 and TRBJ2-5, with 11 bases identical to TRBD2. With 6 bases clipped from V and 1 base from J, the junction kept 4 bases outside the gene matches. Germline V CDR1 and CDR2: DFQATT, SNEGSKA (reference sequence). CDR3 size: 14 residues.